This T cell receptor (beta chain) was captured by sequencing in a study of T-cell memory formation after mild COVID-19. As for this clonotype: What it recognizes is unknown.

The CDR3 contains 13 residues. The germline V gene has CDR1 MNHEY and CDR2 SMNVEV (reference sequence). V lost 8 bases, J lost 5 bases, and 15 bases lay in between. Overall study results and limits: A subset of responding clones appeared in pre-infection memory, suggesting cross-reactive memory joined.

From the 5' RACE reads, TCRdb called clonotypes with MiXCR, one entry per CDR3 protein. The table has some 14,000 distinct CDR3 sequences, about a sixth seen once; the top ten hold approximately 54%. The chain links TRBV27 to TRBJ2-5; D tentatively reads TRBD1 or TRBD2 (5 bases each). Sequencing input: PBMCs or a T cell subset sorted from them (not recorded which). The clonotype was recovered from a man between 18 and 35 years old who had mild COVID-19 (a few samples of this study predate the infection). Cell type and time point are not known. The CDR3 bases are TGTGCCAGCGGGCCTGGGGGTGGGGAGACCCAGTACTTC. This codes for CASGPGGGETQYF.